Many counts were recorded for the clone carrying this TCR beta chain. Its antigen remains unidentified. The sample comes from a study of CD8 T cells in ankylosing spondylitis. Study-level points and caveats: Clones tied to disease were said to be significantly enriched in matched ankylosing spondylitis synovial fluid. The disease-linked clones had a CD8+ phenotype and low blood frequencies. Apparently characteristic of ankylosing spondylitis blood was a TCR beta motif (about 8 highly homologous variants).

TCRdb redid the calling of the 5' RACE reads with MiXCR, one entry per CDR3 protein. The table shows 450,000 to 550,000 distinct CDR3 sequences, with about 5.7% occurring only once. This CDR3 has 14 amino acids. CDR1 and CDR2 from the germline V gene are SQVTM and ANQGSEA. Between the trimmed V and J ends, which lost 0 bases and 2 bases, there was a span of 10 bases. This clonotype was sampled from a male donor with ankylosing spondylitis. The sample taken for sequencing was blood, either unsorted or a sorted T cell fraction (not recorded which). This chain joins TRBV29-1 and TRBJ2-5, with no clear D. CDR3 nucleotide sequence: TGCAGCGTTGAAGAGGCCTACCTTCAAGAGACCCAGTACTTC. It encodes CSVEEAYLQETQYF. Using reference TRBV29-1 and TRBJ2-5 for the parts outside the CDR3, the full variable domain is SAVISQKPSRDICQRGTSLTIQCQVDSQVTMMFWYRQQPGQSLTLIATANQGSEATYESGFVIDKFPISRPNLTFSTLTVSNMSPEDSSIYLCSVEEAYLQETQYFGPGTRLLVL.